Each of the 21 T cell receptor beta chains below was sequenced from the same sample in a study of blood T cell repertoires in COVID-19. Data came from immunoSEQ multiplex PCR; TCRdb stores just in-frame clones and leaves some out. There are 150,000 to 200,000 clones in the sample; over 75% occur only once, and around 1.3% lies in the top ten. Sequencing used PBMCs or T cells enriched from blood (not recorded which). These receptors all stem from a human donor with acute COVID-19. The donor label of this sample is uncertain.

The V and J genes are TRBV19 and TRBJ1-1; TRBD1 matches 7 bases. Per the germline V gene, CDR1 is LNHDA and CDR2 is SQIVND (reference sequence). Trimming cost V 1 base and J 4 bases; bases outside gene matches: 6. This CDR3 is 15 amino acids long. The CDR3 DNA reads as TGTGCCAGTAGTATAGTGACAGGGAGAGGCACTGAAGCTTTCTTT. Encoded protein: CASSIVTGRGTEAFF.

The chain uses TRBV30 and TRBJ1-2; no clear D gene. The germline CDR1 and CDR2 sequences are GTSNPN and SVGIG (reference sequence). Trimming shortened V by 2 bases and J by 0 bases, and 7 bases separated the two germline ends. There are 13 residues in the CDR3. The CDR3 nucleotides read TGTGCCTGGAGTTTACAAGCTAACTATGGCTACACCTTC. It encodes CAWSLQANYGYTF.

Here the CDR3 reads CASSPGTVYEQYF. CDR3 nucleotides: TGTGCCAGCAGTCCGGGGACAGTCTACGAGCAGTACTTC. V and J are TRBV27 and TRBJ2-7, with 7 bases fitting TRBD1. The CDR3 consists of 13 residues. Germline values: CDR1 MNHEY, CDR2 SMNVEV (reference sequence). The V and J ends lost 5 bases and 3 bases, in that order; junction bases with no gene match: 4.

Written as DNA, the CDR3 is TGTGCCAGCAGTCAGGGGCCCCAAGAGACCCAGTACTTC. Residues: CASSQGPQETQYF. The V call is TRBV9, the J call TRBJ2-5; possible D gene TRBD1, 6 bases. Deletions cut 5 bases from V and 1 base from J, with 9 bases between. Germline V gene sequence: CDR1 SGDLS, CDR2 YYNGEE. CDR3 size: 13 residues. The variable domain in full, completed from reference TRBV9 and TRBJ2-5, reads DSGVTQTPKHLITATGQRVTLRCSPRSGDLSVYWYQQSLDQGLQFLIQYYNGEERAKGNILERFSAQQFPDLHSELNLSSLELGDSALYFCASSQGPQETQYFGPGTRLLVL.

The chain employs TRBV29-1 and TRBJ2-7; 8 nucleotides align to TRBD1. CDR1 SQVTM and CDR2 ANQGSEA come from the germline V gene. The CDR3 is made up of 14 amino acids. V shed 5 bases and J 3 bases; nucleotides not matched to a gene: 9. The CDR3 region is CSVFGQGRVYEQYF. The CDR3 region has the DNA TGCAGCGTTTTCGGACAGGGCCGGGTCTACGAGCAGTACTTC.

The J gene is TRBJ2-7, the V gene TRBV2; D perhaps matches TRBD1 (5 bases). Germline V gene data show CDR1 as SNHLY and CDR2 as FYNNEI. The V end lost 7 bases, the J end lost 1 base, and 11 bases lay between the germline ends. This CDR3 region has 13 residues. CDR3 sequence (DNA): TGTGCCAGCAAGGGGCCCACTTCCTACGAGCAGTACTTC. Translation: CASKGPTSYEQYF. The variable domain in full, with the rest retrieved from reference TRBV2 and TRBJ2-7, is EPEVTQTPSHQVTQMGQEVILRCVPISNHLYFYWYRQILGQKVEFLVSFYNNEISEKSEIFDDQFSVERPDGSNFTLKIRSTKLEDSAMYFCASKGPTSYEQYFGPGTRLTVT.

The gene calls are TRBV10-3 and TRBJ1-6, with D perhaps matching TRBD1 (6 bases). CDR1 and CDR2 (germline): ENHRY, SYGVKD. CDR3 length: 15 amino acids. V lost 4 bases and J lost 7, with 14 bases in between. The CDR3 sequence is CAISGRGLGNSPLHF. CDR3 sequence (DNA): TGTGCCATCAGTGGAAGGGGGTTGGGGAATTCACCCCTCCACTTT.

The chain couples TRBV2 to TRBJ2-2, with TRBD2 matching 10 bases. This CDR3 is built from 15 residues. CDR1 SNHLY and CDR2 FYNNEI come from the germline V gene. The V and J ends lost 4 bases and 5 bases, in that order; junction bases with no gene match: 4. CDR3: CASSVVAGGTGELFF. CDR3 DNA sequence: TGTGCCAGCAGTGTGGTAGCGGGGGGAACCGGGGAGCTGTTTTTT.

The sample holds one count of this clone. The chain combines TRBV5-1 with TRBJ2-6, with no clear D. Trimming pared 1 base from V and 0 bases from J, leaving 5 bases between. The CDR3 is 15 amino acids. Germline V CDR1 and CDR2: SGHRS, YFSETQ. The CDR3 loop is CASSLPNSGANVLTF. CDR3 DNA sequence: TGCGCCAGCAGCTTGCCCAACTCTGGGGCCAACGTCCTGACTTTC.

The V and J genes are TRBV14 and TRBJ2-5; D not certain. The CDR3 is 15 amino acids. Looked up from germline, CDR1 is SGHDN and CDR2 is FVKESK. V was shortened by 0 bases and J by 1 base, with 9 bases between the two germline ends. For the CDR3, the DNA is TGTGCCAGCAGCCAAGATCTAGTTAGCCAAGAGACCCAGTACTTC. Residues: CASSQDLVSQETQYF. Complete variable domain (other parts from reference TRBV14 and TRBJ2-5): EAGVTQFPSHSVIEKGQTVTLRCDPISGHDNLYWYRRVMGKEIKFLLHFVKESKQDESGMPNNRFLAERTGGTYSTLKVQPAELEDSGVYFCASSQDLVSQETQYFGPGTRLLVL.

This rearrangement joins TRBV29-1 to TRBJ2-2; D ambiguous. Per germline, CDR1 SQVTM and CDR2 ANQGSEA. This CDR3 is 12 amino acids long. V lost 3 bases and J 4 bases, leaving 6 bases between the germline ends. The CDR3 DNA is TGCAGCGTTGACAGTCTCACCGGGGAGCTGTTTTTT. Encoded protein: CSVDSLTGELFF.

The chain employs TRBV6-5 and TRBJ2-4; tentative D call: TRBD1 (5 bases). CDR1 is MNHEY and CDR2 is SVGAGI in the germline V gene. The CDR3 totals 14 residues. Trimming took off 8 bases at V and 0 bases at J, with 11 bases between the two ends. The CDR3 here is CASLDTLAKNIQYF. CDR3 DNA sequence: TGTGCCAGCCTGGACACTTTAGCCAAAAACATTCAGTACTTC.

This clone was detected a few times. J is TRBJ1-2 and V is TRBV7-2; TRBD1 matches at 8 bases. Germline V gives CDR1 SGHTA, CDR2 FQGNSA. This CDR3 region has 14 residues. J was trimmed by 7 bases and V by 5 bases; bases with no gene match: 9. The CDR3 sequence is CASSPQGGKGGYTF. CDR3 DNA sequence: TGTGCCAGCAGCCCACAGGGGGGAAAAGGTGGCTACACCTTC.

The chain combines TRBV19 with TRBJ1-2, with D possibly matching TRBD1 (5 bases). V was pared by 5 bases and J by 0 bases, with 13 bases between. Germline CDR1 reads LNHDA; CDR2 reads SQIVND (reference sequence). This CDR3 has 15 amino acids. CDR3 DNA: TGTGCCAGTAGTCCGTCGGCAGGGACTAACTATGGCTACACCTTC. Translated: CASSPSAGTNYGYTF.

This clone is a singleton in its sample. The chain employs TRBV2 and TRBJ1-2; TRBD1 agrees at 8 bases. The CDR3 is 14 residues long. V shed 6 bases and J 3 bases; nucleotides not matched to a gene: 6. CDR1 and CDR2 from the germline V gene are SNHLY and FYNNEI. The CDR3 coding sequence is TGTGCCAGCAGGTCACAGGGGGGGGACTATGGCTACACCTTC. Its translation is CASRSQGGDYGYTF.

The chain joins TRBV28 to TRBJ1-4; tentative D call: TRBD1 (6 bases). CDR1 and CDR2 (germline): MDHEN, SYDVKM. This CDR3 contains 12 residues. V lost 7 bases and J 10 bases, leaving 13 bases between the germline ends. CDR3 in amino acids: CASNLGGTKLFF. CDR3 sequence (DNA): TGTGCCAGCAACCTAGGGGGTACAAAACTGTTTTTT. Full variable domain (outside the CDR3, taken from reference TRBV28 and TRBJ1-4): DVKVTQSSRYLVKRTGEKVFLECVQDMDHENMFWYRQDPGLGLRLIYFSYDVKMKEKGDIPEGYSVSREKKERFSLILESASTNQTSMYLCASNLGGTKLFFGSGTQLSVL.

V is TRBV6-5 and J is TRBJ1-2, with D unresolved. Germline CDR1 reads MNHEY; CDR2 reads SVGAGI. Trimming took 5 bases from V and 2 from J, leaving 15 bases between them. The CDR3 loop spans 15 amino acids. CDR3 protein: CASSTLGALNYGYTF. DNA of the CDR3: TGTGCCAGCAGTACCCTTGGAGCCTTAAACTATGGCTACACCTTC.

The chain joins TRBV7-8 to TRBJ2-3; TRBD2 aligns across 14 bases. Germline lookup yields CDR1 SGHVS and CDR2 FQNEAQ. CDR3 size: 18 residues. With V trimmed by 5 bases and J by 2 bases, 9 bases remained unmatched. This CDR3 is CASSRGTSGGTITDTQYF. The CDR3 DNA reads TGTGCCAGCAGCCGAGGGACTAGCGGGGGAACTATCACAGATACGCAGTATTTT.

The chain links TRBV5-1 to TRBJ2-7; 8 nucleotides align to TRBD1. The CDR3 totals 15 residues. CDR1 and CDR2 from the germline V gene are SGHRS and YFSETQ. Trimming took 4 bases from V and 4 from J; bases not matched to a gene: 10. CDR3 bases: TGCGCCAGCAGCCTCTACTACAGGGGGGATTACGAGCAGTACTTC. It yields the protein CASSLYYRGDYEQYF.

The chain recombines TRBV2 with TRBJ1-1; the D gene is possibly TRBD1 (6 bases). The germline V gene has CDR1 SNHLY and CDR2 FYNNEI. Trimming removed 9 bases at V and 0 bases at J, with 23 bases between. The CDR3 spans 17 residues. The CDR3 sequence is CASPDRRIQGMNTEAFF. The CDR3 nucleotides read TGTGCCAGTCCGGACCGGCGAATACAGGGCATGAACACTGAAGCTTTCTTT.

The chain couples TRBV10-3 to TRBJ2-1, with a possible D match to TRBD1 (6 bases). The germline V and J ends were trimmed by 2 bases and 8 bases, with 10 bases remaining between them. Germline V gene sequence: CDR1 ENHRY, CDR2 SYGVKD. The CDR3 runs to 13 residues. CDR3 DNA sequence: TGTGCCATCAGTGAGGGCAGGGGAGATGAGCAGTTCTTC. This gives the protein CAISEGRGDEQFF.